This record looks at one T cell receptor beta chain sequence and its context. The antigen is unknown. The whole isolated RNA underwent reverse transcription, so sequencing captured expressed TCRB transcripts. Libraries were prepared by immunoSEQ multiplex PCR; TCRdb keeps only in-frame clonotypes and omits some of them. The sample holds 300,000 to 450,000 clones, roughly a fifth seen once. The data are from a study of beta chain features in type 1 diabetes. General observations from the study: It was possible that PCR favored shorter templates, equally so in patients and controls. Sampled from patients, naive, central memory and Treg TCRB repertoires appeared more similar than those sampled from healthy donors. For cells with high TCR expression, cDNA sequencing could yield over-representation.

This CDR3 region has 14 residues. V lost 5 bases to trimming and J lost 4 bases; unmatched junction nucleotides: 4. Germline loops: CDR1 SNHLY, CDR2 FYNNEI. In total, each donor contributed a single heparinised blood draw that averaged roughly 100 mL. The sequence came from a woman between 18 and 29 years old in good health. V usage is TRBV2 and J usage is TRBJ2-3, with TRBD2 matching 9 bases. Sequenced: naive CD4+ T cells from blood. The CDR3 DNA reads as TGTGCCAGCAGTTTTAGCGGGAGTGCAGATACGCAGTATTTT. As protein: CASSFSGSADTQYF.